Shown below are 21 T cell receptor beta chains from a single sample sequenced in a study of blood T cell repertoires in COVID-19. Clones were sequenced by immunoSEQ multiplex PCR, and TCRdb holds only the in-frame ones, with some missing. This sample has hundreds of thousands of clones, with around 88% found just once. Sequences were obtained from peripheral blood. These receptors were collected from a woman in her forties or fifties with COVID-19, enrolled during active disease.

The chain couples TRBV5-1 to TRBJ1-2; D might be TRBD1 (5 bases). Germline CDR1 is SGHRS and CDR2 is YFSETQ. The CDR3 runs to 14 residues. V lost 5 bases and J lost 3, with 14 bases in between. The CDR3 DNA reads as TGCGCCAGCAGGCCCTGGGGCGCGTACTATGGCTACACCTTC. Translation gives CASRPWGAYYGYTF.

This clone was seen just once. V is TRBV5-6 and J is TRBJ2-5; D gene ambiguous. This CDR3 comprises 14 residues. CDR1 is SGHDT and CDR2 is YYEEEE in the germline V gene. V lost 2 bases, J lost 4 bases, and 12 bases lay in between. CDR3 protein: CASSFVDGGETQYF. CDR3 bases: TGTGCCAGCAGCTTTGTCGATGGCGGAGAGACCCAGTACTTC.

The CDR3 coding sequence is TGTGCCAGTAGTATAAAAGGGACAGACTATGGCTACACCTTC. Amino acid sequence: CASSIKGTDYGYTF. The chain combines TRBV19 with TRBJ1-2, with 7 bases aligning to TRBD1. The J segment lost 3 bases and the V segment lost 2 bases, leaving 3 bases of the junction unmatched. This CDR3 is 14 amino acids long. Germline V gives CDR1 LNHDA, CDR2 SQIVND (reference sequence).

The chain links TRBV5-1 to TRBJ2-3; TRBD2 matches 10 bases. The length of the CDR3 is 16 residues. In germline, CDR1 is SGHRS, CDR2 YFSETQ. J lost 2 bases, V lost 3 bases, and 6 bases had no gene match. The CDR3 region is CASSSGLAEYTDTQYF. The CDR3 DNA reads as TGCGCCAGCAGCTCCGGACTAGCGGAGTACACAGATACGCAGTATTTT. The full variable domain, completed using reference TRBV5-1 and TRBJ2-3, is KAGVTQTPRYLIKTRGQQVTLSCSPISGHRSVSWYQQTPGQGLQFLFEYFSETQRNKGNFPGRFSGRQFSNSRSEMNVSTLELGDSALYLCASSSGLAEYTDTQYFGPGTRLTVL.

The V gene is TRBV5-6, the J gene TRBJ1-2, with D perhaps TRBD1 (5 bases). Germline CDR1 and CDR2: SGHDT and YYEEEE. Between the trimmed V and J ends, which lost 7 bases and 4 bases, there was a span of 17 bases. This CDR3 is built from 14 residues. The CDR3 loop reads CASLLGGALYGYTF. DNA of the CDR3: TGTGCCAGCCTTCTGGGAGGGGCGCTCTATGGCTACACCTTC. The complete variable domain, with remaining parts taken from reference TRBV5-6 and TRBJ1-2, reads DAGVTQSPTHLIKTRGQQVTLRCSPKSGHDTVSWYQQALGQGPQFIFQYYEEEERQRGNFPDRFSGHQFPNYSSELNVNALLLGDSALYLCASLLGGALYGYTFGSGTRLTVV.

The chain joins TRBV28 to TRBJ2-6; D gene unclear. The V end lost 11 bases, the J end lost 0 bases, and 5 bases lay between the germline ends. The germline V gene encodes CDR1 MDHEN and CDR2 SYDVKM. The CDR3 spans 12 residues. DNA of the CDR3: TGTGCCTCCCACTCTGGGGCCAACGTCCTGACTTTC. Translating it yields CASHSGANVLTF.

This clone appeared a single time. The V gene is TRBV7-6, the J gene TRBJ1-1; the match to TRBD1 covers 8 bases. This CDR3 has 14 residues. Germline V gene data show CDR1 as SGHVS and CDR2 as FNYEAQ. With V trimmed by 5 bases and J by 6 bases, 8 bases remained unmatched. The DNA for the CDR3 is TGTGCCAGCAGCGATGACAGGGGCATATCTGAAGCTTTCTTT. Translating gives CASSDDRGISEAFF.

The genes are TRBV3-1 (or the pseudogene TRBV3-2) and TRBJ2-1; D perhaps matches TRBD1 (6 bases). Germline V lookup: CDR1 LGHDT, CDR2 YNNKEL (reference sequence). This CDR3 spans 15 amino acids. Trimming removed 4 bases at V and 5 bases at J, with 15 bases between. The CDR3 sequence: CASSPSKGVNNEQFF. The CDR3 nucleotides are TGTGCCAGCAGCCCGTCCAAGGGGGTTAACAATGAGCAGTTCTTC.

This clone was counted once. The gene calls are TRBV5-1 and TRBJ1-3; 8 nucleotides line up with TRBD1. The CDR3 consists of 16 residues. The J segment lost 0 bases and the V segment lost 1 base, leaving 3 bases of the junction unmatched. Germline lookup yields CDR1 SGHRS and CDR2 YFSETQ. The CDR3 protein is CASSLTGGSSGNTIYF. The DNA for the CDR3 is TGCGCCAGCAGCTTGACAGGGGGGAGCTCTGGAAACACCATATATTTT. The full variable domain, rest sourced from reference TRBV5-1 and TRBJ1-3, is KAGVTQTPRYLIKTRGQQVTLSCSPISGHRSVSWYQQTPGQGLQFLFEYFSETQRNKGNFPGRFSGRQFSNSRSEMNVSTLELGDSALYLCASSLTGGSSGNTIYFGEGSWLTVV.

The chain employs TRBV27 and TRBJ1-1; 8 bases fit TRBD1. The CDR3 spans 15 residues. Germline CDR1 is MNHEY and CDR2 is SMNVEV (reference sequence). V trimming: 5 bases; J trimming: 5 bases; junction bases outside the gene matches: 10. The CDR3 sequence is CASSLSQGAWTEAFF. In DNA, the CDR3 is TGTGCCAGCAGTCTCTCCCAGGGGGCTTGGACTGAAGCTTTCTTT.

The V call is TRBV30, the J call TRBJ2-1, with 8 bases aligning to TRBD2. Trimming cost V 5 bases and J 7 bases; bases outside gene matches: 10. The CDR3 is 14 residues long. Looked up from germline, CDR1 is GTSNPN and CDR2 is SVGIG (reference sequence). The CDR3 loop is CAWCPSGGANEQFF. As DNA, the CDR3 is TGTGCCTGGTGCCCCTCGGGGGGGGCTAATGAGCAGTTCTTC.

This clone was observed once. This rearrangement joins TRBV24-1 to TRBJ2-5; D gene uncertain. Germline V lookup: CDR1 KGHDR, CDR2 SFDVKD. The CDR3 has 12 residues. Trimming took off 5 bases at V and 5 bases at J, with 8 bases between the two ends. CDR3 region: CATSGDRETQYF. Written as DNA, the CDR3 is TGTGCCACCAGTGGAGATCGGGAGACCCAGTACTTC.

The rearrangement uses TRBV12-3 or TRBV12-4 and TRBJ2-7; D is uncertain. The CDR3 has 13 residues. V was cut by 6 bases and J by 1 base, with 10 bases left in between. The CDR3 here is CASSQLNSYEQYF. Here the CDR3 DNA reads TGTGCCAGCAGCCAACTAAATTCCTACGAGCAGTACTTC.

The J gene is TRBJ2-7, the V gene TRBV4-2; 7 nucleotides align to TRBD2. The germline gives CDR1 LGHNA, CDR2 YNFKEQ. V dropped 0 bases and J dropped 4; count of bases not matched to a gene: 6. CDR3 size: 15 residues. CDR3 in DNA: TGTGCCAGCAGCCAAGAGTCCCGGGGGGATTACGAGCAGTACTTC. The encoded protein is CASSQESRGDYEQYF.

V is TRBV19 and J is TRBJ1-2; TRBD1 agrees at 7 bases. V lost 7 bases and J lost 3; bases outside the gene matches: 8. CDR3 size: 14 residues. Germline CDR1 and CDR2: LNHDA and SQIVND (reference sequence). CDR3 nucleotides: TGTGCCAGTACTCACCCGACAGGGTACTATGGCTACACCTTC. It codes for CASTHPTGYYGYTF.

The rearrangement links TRBV19 to TRBJ2-3, with 9 bases lining up with TRBD2. This CDR3 is built from 16 residues. V lost 1 base to trimming and J lost 5 bases; unmatched junction nucleotides: 7. Germline lookup yields CDR1 LNHDA and CDR2 SQIVND (reference sequence). The CDR3 sequence: CASSIAASGVLDTQYF. The CDR3 DNA follows: TGTGCCAGTAGTATAGCGGCTAGCGGGGTGTTAGATACGCAGTATTTT.

The chain is built from TRBV5-1 and TRBJ1-6, with D unclear. CDR3 size: 14 residues. Per the germline V gene, CDR1 is SGHRS and CDR2 is YFSETQ. V lost 1 base, J lost 8 bases, and 10 bases lay in between. In DNA form, the CDR3 reads TGCGCCAGCAGCTTGCGGGATCAGGATTCACCCCTCCACTTT. Translated: CASSLRDQDSPLHF.

As to this clone: Distinct nucleotide sequences in the sample also encode this CDR3. The chain links TRBV11-2 to TRBJ1-2, with 9 bases that match TRBD1. CDR3 length equals 16 residues. Germline CDR1 reads SGHAT; CDR2 reads FQNNGV. J was trimmed by 1 base and V by 5 bases; bases with no gene match: 8. Written as DNA, the CDR3 is TGTGCCAGCAGCCTCAATCCGGGACAGGGTAACTATGGCTACACCTTC. Translated: CASSLNPGQGNYGYTF.

CDR3: CASSPRTGNGYTF. DNA of the CDR3: TGTGCCAGCAGCCCCCGGACAGGGAATGGCTACACCTTC. The gene calls are TRBV7-2 and TRBJ1-2; 8 bases agree with TRBD1. The CDR3 runs 13 residues. Germline loops: CDR1 SGHTA, CDR2 FQGNSA. Trimming at V came to 5 bases and at J to 6 bases, leaving 5 bases not matched to a gene.

The J gene is TRBJ1-1, the V gene TRBV24-1, with unresolved D. Between the trimmed V and J ends, which lost 7 bases and 1 base, there was a span of 9 bases. The CDR3 extends over 13 amino acids. The germline V gene encodes CDR1 KGHDR and CDR2 SFDVKD. The CDR3 DNA follows: TGTGCCACCAGAGCAACTAGGAACACTGAAGCTTTCTTT. It yields the protein CATRATRNTEAFF.

The V and J genes are TRBV11-2 and TRBJ1-4, with a possible D match to TRBD1 (6 bases). Germline CDR1 reads SGHAT; CDR2 reads FQNNGV. V lost 1 base and J lost 8, with 14 bases in between. CDR3 length: 15 amino acids. The CDR3 loop is CASSLAGTLEEKLFF. Written as DNA, the CDR3 is TGTGCCAGCAGCTTAGCCGGGACACTCGAAGAAAAACTGTTTTTT. Full variable domain (missing parts from reference TRBV11-2 and TRBJ1-4): EAGVAQSPRYKIIEKRQSVAFWCNPISGHATLYWYQQILGQGPKLLIQFQNNGVVDDSQLPKDRFSAERLKGVDSTLKIQPAKLEDSAVYLCASSLAGTLEEKLFFGSGTQLSVL.